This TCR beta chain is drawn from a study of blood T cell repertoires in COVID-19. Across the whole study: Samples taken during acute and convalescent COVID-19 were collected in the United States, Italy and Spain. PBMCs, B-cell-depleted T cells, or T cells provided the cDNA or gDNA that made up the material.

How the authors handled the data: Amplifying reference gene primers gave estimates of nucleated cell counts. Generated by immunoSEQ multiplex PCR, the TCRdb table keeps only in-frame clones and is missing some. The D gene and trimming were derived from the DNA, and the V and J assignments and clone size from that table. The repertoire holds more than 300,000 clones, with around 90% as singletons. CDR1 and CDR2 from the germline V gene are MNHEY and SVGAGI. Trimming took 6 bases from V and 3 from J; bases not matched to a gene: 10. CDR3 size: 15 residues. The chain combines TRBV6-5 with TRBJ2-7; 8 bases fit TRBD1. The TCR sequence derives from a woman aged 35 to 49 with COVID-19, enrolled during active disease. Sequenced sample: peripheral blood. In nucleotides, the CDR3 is TGTGCCAGCAGGCCCGGGACAGGCCCCCACTACGAGCAGTACTTC. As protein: CASRPGTGPHYEQYF.